The present T cell receptor (beta chain) was sequenced within a study of blood T cell repertoires in COVID-19. Whole-study context: Material from acute and convalescent COVID-19 was sourced from the United States, Italy and Spain. Nucleic acid was either cDNA or gDNA, and it came from T cells, B-cell-depleted T cells, or PBMCs.

Original processing notes: Using reference gene primer amplification, nucleated cell counts were estimated. Method: immunoSEQ multiplex PCR; TCRdb's copy keeps in-frame clones and lacks some. The V and J calls and clone size are taken from that table; D and trimming were inferred from the DNA. Of 100,000 to 150,000 clones listed, roughly nine tenths are singletons. From germline, CDR1 is MDHEN and CDR2 SYDVKM. With V trimmed by 7 bases and J by 2 bases, 10 bases remained unmatched. CDR3 length: 15 residues. The chain has TRBV28 and TRBJ2-7; 8 bases agree with TRBD2. Sequenced sample: peripheral blood. The sequence was collected from a man aged 65 to 85 with active or convalescent COVID-19. CDR3 sequence reads: CASTAGAGGPYEQYF. In nucleotides, the CDR3 is TGTGCCAGCACCGCCGGGGCGGGAGGACCCTACGAGCAGTACTTC.